These T cell receptor beta chains were read from a single sample in a study of T cell responses to AZD1222 COVID-19 vaccine. Only in-frame clones appear in the TCRdb table, and some are missing; sequencing was by immunoSEQ multiplex PCR. The data contain 150,000 to 160,000 clones, about nine tenths of them singletons. This material consisted of peripheral blood, taken on day 0 of AZD1222 vaccination. These receptors were collected from an adult in good health. CDR3s include the opening cysteine and the closing phenylalanine or tryptophan. D genes are given only for firm matches. Rows give clone size only sometimes, using once, few, many, or a class for an expanded clone.

V gene	D gene	clone size	J gene	CDR3 protein	CDR3 DNA
TRBV18	NA	NA	TRBJ1-5	CASSWGDSNQPQHF	TGTGCCAGCTCATGGGGGGACAGCAATCAGCCCCAGCATTTT
TRBV6-4	NA	NA	TRBJ2-4	CASSGLGGIKNIQYF	TGTGCCAGCAGTGGTCTCGGCGGGATCAAAAACATTCAGTACTTC
TRBV28	NA	NA	TRBJ2-7	CASSFYPGQTTYEQYF	TGTGCCAGCAGCTTCTACCCGGGGCAGACAACCTACGAGCAGTACTTC
TRBV6-5	TRBD1	NA	TRBJ1-1	CAGTGDNTEAFF	TGTGCCGGGACAGGGGATAACACTGAAGCTTTCTTT
TRBV6-1	TRBD1	NA	TRBJ1-4	CASSEEEGRGREKLFF	TGTGCCAGCAGTGAAGAGGAGGGCAGGGGGCGTGAAAAACTGTTTTTT
TRBV19	NA	NA	TRBJ1-5	CASAPGNFRPQHF	TGTGCCAGTGCCCCCGGAAATTTTCGGCCCCAGCATTTT
TRBV2	NA	NA	TRBJ1-5	CASQGRGQPQHF	TGTGCCAGCCAGGGGAGAGGTCAGCCCCAGCATTTT
TRBV7-2	NA	NA	TRBJ2-3	CASSWGWGSGSTDTQYF	TGTGCCAGCAGCTGGGGGTGGGGGAGCGGTAGCACAGATACGCAGTATTTT
TRBV11-3	TRBD1	NA	TRBJ2-2	CASSSEQGKTGELFF	TGTGCCAGCAGCTCCGAACAGGGGAAAACCGGGGAGCTGTTTTTT
TRBV5-8	NA	few	TRBJ1-4	CASSLKMGLSLNEKLFF	TGTGCCAGCAGCTTGAAAATGGGGTTGAGTCTGAATGAAAAACTGTTTTTT
TRBV18	NA	NA	TRBJ2-3	CASSETTSTDTQYF	TGTGCCAGCTCGGAGACAACGAGCACAGATACGCAGTATTTT
TRBV24-1	NA	NA	TRBJ1-6	CATSAGSGLNSPLHF	TGTGCCACCAGTGCAGGGTCCGGACTTAATTCACCCCTCCACTTT
TRBV7-8	NA	NA	TRBJ1-1	CASSLGVSWSTEAFF	TGTGCCAGCAGCTTGGGGGTCAGTTGGAGCACTGAAGCTTTCTTT
TRBV7-2	NA	NA	TRBJ2-7	CASSLDVARTYEQYF	TGTGCCAGCAGCTTAGACGTAGCACGGACCTACGAGCAGTACTTC
TRBV1	NA	NA	TRBJ1-1	CTSGLRTGGNTEAFF	TGCACCAGCGGCCTCCGGACGGGGGGAAACACTGAAGCTTTCTTT
TRBV6-5	NA	NA	TRBJ1-2	CASRPKGPNYGYTF	TGTGCCAGCAGGCCCAAGGGGCCCAACTATGGCTACACCTTC
TRBV2	TRBD1	NA	TRBJ1-1	CATLLSGQGAPEAFF	TGTGCCACCCTGTTATCGGGACAGGGAGCACCTGAAGCTTTCTTT
TRBV2	NA	NA	TRBJ2-7	CASSRGPEQYF	TGTGCCAGCAGCCGCGGACCCGAGCAGTACTTC
TRBV9	TRBD1	once	TRBJ2-7	CASSERTGVVYEQYF	TGTGCCAGCAGCGAGAGGACAGGGGTAGTCTACGAGCAGTACTTC
TRBV12-3/TRBV12-4	NA	NA	TRBJ1-4	CATRGGGHEKLFF	TGTGCCACCCGGGGAGGGGGGCATGAAAAACTGTTTTTT
TRBV6-1	NA	NA	TRBJ2-7	CASSYGALSPLQYF	TGTGCCAGCAGTTATGGGGCCCTCAGTCCCCTGCAGTACTTC
TRBV19	NA	NA	TRBJ1-2	CASSIGVSYLYGYTF	TGTGCCAGTAGTATAGGGGTTTCCTACCTCTATGGCTACACCTTC
TRBV2	NA	NA	TRBJ1-2	CARNAEGRAGGYTF	TGTGCCAGGAATGCCGAGGGACGGGCGGGAGGCTACACCTTC
TRBV20-1	NA	once	TRBJ1-5	CSASTQGPQPQHF	TGCAGTGCTAGTACCCAGGGACCCCAGCCCCAGCATTTT
TRBV3-1/TRBV3-2	NA	NA	TRBJ1-4	CASSQDTGELFF	TGTGCCAGCAGCCAAGATACGGGGGAACTGTTTTTT
TRBV27	TRBD1	NA	TRBJ1-1	CASKTGTLEAFF	TGTGCCAGCAAGACAGGGACCCTTGAAGCTTTCTTT
TRBV6-5	TRBD1	NA	TRBJ1-2	CASSLGQGVYGYTF	TGTGCCAGCAGCTTGGGACAGGGGGTCTATGGCTACACCTTC
TRBV6-5	TRBD1	NA	TRBJ1-6	CASRMDRVLNSPLHF	TGTGCCAGCAGGATGGACAGGGTGCTTAATTCACCCCTCCACTTT
TRBV5-6	NA	NA	TRBJ1-4	CASSSGGLGEKLFF	TGTGCCAGCAGCTCCGGGGGGCTGGGTGAAAAACTGTTTTTT
TRBV7-9	TRBD1	NA	TRBJ2-7	CASSLQGSSYEQYF	TGTGCCAGCAGCCTACAGGGGAGCTCCTACGAGCAGTACTTC
TRBV7-9	NA	NA	TRBJ2-4	CASSFFSGGLSKNIQYF	TGTGCCAGCAGCTTTTTCAGTGGAGGGCTATCCAAAAACATTCAGTACTTC
TRBV19	NA	NA	TRBJ2-2	CASRREPRTGELFF	TGTGCCAGTAGGAGGGAGCCACGTACCGGGGAGCTGTTTTTT
TRBV5-8	NA	once	TRBJ2-7	CASSLGRGSREQYF	TGTGCCAGCAGCTTGGGTCGGGGTTCGCGAGAGCAGTACTTC
TRBV7-2	NA	NA	TRBJ1-1	CASSLAFLKPNTEAFF	TGTGCCAGCAGCTTAGCCTTCCTTAAGCCGAACACTGAAGCTTTCTTT
TRBV19	NA	NA	TRBJ1-5	CASSTRAGFNQPQHF	TGTGCCAGTAGTACCCGAGCAGGTTTTAATCAGCCCCAGCATTTT
TRBV6-5	TRBD1	NA	TRBJ1-2	CASSLQGYSGYGYTF	TGTGCCAGCAGTTTACAGGGGTACAGTGGCTATGGCTACACCTTC
TRBV7-2	TRBD1	NA	TRBJ1-3	CASSSMDRAGNTIYF	TGTGCCAGCAGCTCGATGGACAGGGCCGGAAACACCATATATTTT
TRBV13	NA	NA	TRBJ2-7	CASTLGRAYEQYF	TGTGCCAGCACCCTCGGACGGGCCTACGAGCAGTACTTC
TRBV6-5	NA	once	TRBJ2-1	CASSRQGSRYNEQFF	TGTGCCAGCAGTCGCCAGGGGTCCCGTTACAATGAGCAGTTCTTC
TRBV5-8	NA	once	TRBJ1-5	CASSLAVYQPQHF	TGTGCCAGCAGCTTGGCAGTTTATCAGCCCCAGCATTTT
TRBV27	TRBD2	NA	TRBJ2-5	CASGFLSGRGETQYF	TGTGCCAGCGGTTTCCTTAGCGGGAGGGGGGAGACCCAGTACTTC
TRBV5-1	NA	once	TRBJ1-2	CASSLGRTNNYGYTF	TGCGCCAGCAGCTTGGGACGGACCAATAACTATGGCTACACCTTC
TRBV3-1/TRBV3-2	NA	few	TRBJ1-1	CASSQRDPGVTEAFF	TGTGCCAGCAGCCAGCGAGACCCTGGGGTCACTGAAGCTTTCTTT
TRBV5-1	NA	NA	TRBJ2-2	CASSSGANTGELFF	TGCGCCAGCAGCTCCGGAGCGAACACCGGGGAGCTGTTTTTT
TRBV25-1	NA	NA	TRBJ1-6	CASSESRGNSPLHF	TGTGCCAGCAGTGAAAGTAGGGGGAATTCACCCCTCCACTTT
TRBV7-9	TRBD2	NA	TRBJ2-2	CASSPAGGASNTGELFF	TGTGCCAGCAGCCCAGCGGGGGGGGCCTCGAACACCGGGGAGCTGTTTTTT
TRBV11-2	NA	NA	TRBJ2-5	CASSLAGAHQETQYF	TGTGCCAGCAGCTTAGCGGGGGCCCACCAAGAGACCCAGTACTTC
TRBV3-1/TRBV3-2	TRBD1	NA	TRBJ2-1	CASSPRTGDGITQFF	TGTGCCAGCAGCCCCCGGACAGGGGATGGGATAACGCAGTTCTTC
TRBV5-1	NA	NA	TRBJ1-2	CASSSDRSFTNYGYTF	TGCGCCAGCAGTTCGGACCGAAGCTTCACTAACTATGGCTACACCTTC
TRBV5-6	NA	NA	TRBJ1-6	CASSHGAAENSPLHF	TGTGCCAGCAGCCATGGGGCAGCGGAGAATTCACCCCTCCACTTT
TRBV7-9	TRBD1	NA	TRBJ2-7	CASSYTGGVLSEQYF	TGTGCCAGCAGCTATACAGGGGGCGTATTGTCCGAGCAGTACTTC
TRBV6-5	NA	once	TRBJ1-5	CASRDLQGFDQPQHF	TGTGCCAGCAGGGATCTCCAGGGATTCGATCAGCCCCAGCATTTT
TRBV3-1/TRBV3-2	NA	NA	TRBJ2-7	CASSQGLPTAVREQYF	TGTGCCAGCAGCCAAGGACTTCCCACTGCCGTGAGGGAGCAGTACTTC
TRBV19	NA	NA	TRBJ1-5	CASSYGTITPNQPQHF	TGTGCCAGTAGTTATGGCACCATAACACCTAATCAGCCCCAGCATTTT